What follows are 27 T cell receptor beta chains derived from one specimen sequenced in a study of early T cells in non-severe SARS-CoV-2 infection. TCRdb passed the 5' RACE reads through MiXCR, listing each CDR3 protein once. The sample records tens of thousands of distinct CDR3 sequences, roughly 21% being singletons. Sequences were derived from whole blood, sampled at baseline. Receptor source: an adult who was a healthcare worker with PCR-confirmed SARS-CoV-2 infection or an uninfected control (not recorded which).

This clonotype has a handful of counts. The chain is built from TRBV19 and TRBJ1-2; D is undetermined. The CDR3 is made up of 11 amino acids. Looked up from germline, CDR1 is LNHDA and CDR2 is SQIVND (reference sequence). Trimming took 6 bases from V and 4 from J, leaving 6 bases between them. CDR3 coding DNA: TGTGCCAGTAGCGAGGCCTATGGCTACACCTTC. Protein product: CASSEAYGYTF.

This clonotype appeared a few times. The J gene is TRBJ2-1, the V gene TRBV30; D ambiguous. This CDR3 region has 13 residues. The ends were cut back, 1 base at V and 11 bases at J, with 15 bases in the middle. The V gene's germline CDR1 is GTSNPN and CDR2 SVGIG (reference sequence). CDR3 region: CAWSEPLLSKQFF. The CDR3 DNA follows: TGTGCCTGGAGTGAGCCCCTTTTGAGCAAGCAGTTCTTC.

The rearrangement links TRBV14 to TRBJ2-7; possible D gene TRBD1, 6 bases. CDR1 is SGHDN and CDR2 is FVKESK in the germline V gene. The CDR3 consists of 14 residues. The germline V and J ends were trimmed by 4 bases and 4 bases, with 14 bases remaining between them. The CDR3 spells CASSLTGTLYEQYF. CDR3 sequence (DNA): TGTGCCAGCAGCCTAACCGGGACACTTTACGAGCAGTACTTC.

Only a few counts were recorded for this clonotype. The gene calls are TRBV12-3 or TRBV12-4 and TRBJ2-1; D not certain. V lost 2 bases to trimming and J lost 6 bases, with 8 bases between them. The CDR3 contains 13 residues. CDR3 amino acids: CASSLFLGNEQFF. The CDR3 bases are TGTGCCAGCAGTTTATTTCTCGGCAATGAGCAGTTCTTC.

CDR3 sequence: CASSFPRGAENYGYTF. The CDR3 coding sequence is TGTGCCAGCAGTTTTCCTAGGGGGGCAGAGAACTATGGCTACACCTTC. The rearrangement uses TRBV12-3 or TRBV12-4 and TRBJ1-2; the D gene is possibly TRBD1 (6 bases). This CDR3 has 16 residues. V was pared by 3 bases and J by 2 bases, with 16 bases between.

As to this clonotype: Germline and junction disagree at one end, which may indicate a read error. The gene calls are TRBV29-1 and TRBJ2-1; D is uncertain. Germline V lookup: CDR1 SQVTM, CDR2 ANQGSEA. The length of the CDR3 is 13 residues. CDR3 nucleotide sequence: TGCAGCGTCGAAGATCTGCTCGCTGGCGGGCAGTTCTTC. Protein: CSVEDLLAGGQFF.

The chain has TRBV6-2 or TRBV6-3 and TRBJ2-3, with 9 bases aligning to TRBD2. In germline, CDR1 is MNHEY, CDR2 SVGEGT. Germline trimming cut 8 bases from V and 6 bases from J; bases unmatched to any gene: 9. This CDR3 is built from 14 residues. CDR3 sequence: CASHLAGALDTQYF. The CDR3 bases are TGTGCCAGCCATTTAGCGGGGGCCCTGGATACGCAGTATTTT.

This clonotype was seen more than once but under ten times. The DNA of the CDR3 is TGTGCCAGCAGTTTAAGTAGCGGGGGAGCCGGATATCAGTTCTTC. Its translation: CASSLSSGGAGYQFF. The chain is built from TRBV27 and TRBJ2-1; 9 positions agree with TRBD2. Germline V CDR1 and CDR2: MNHEY, SMNVEV (reference sequence). The CDR3 contains 15 residues. The V segment lost 2 bases and the J segment 13 bases; nucleotides outside the gene matches: 12.

The chain couples TRBV10-2 to TRBJ1-4; D is undetermined. CDR1 is WSHSY, CDR2 SAAADI, per germline. Trimming removed 10 bases at V and 7 bases at J, with 10 bases between. The CDR3 covers 11 residues. Written as DNA, the CDR3 is TGCGCCACGCAACGCGGTGAAAAACTGTTTTTT. Translation: CATQRGEKLFF.

The rearrangement links TRBV29-1 to TRBJ2-7; 10 bases align to TRBD1. CDR1 and CDR2 (germline): SQVTM, ANQGSEA. J gave up 5 bases and V 6 bases, and 7 bases lay outside the gene matches. There are 13 residues in the CDR3. The CDR3, as DNA: TGCAGCGTCGAGAGGACAGGGGGAAACGAGCAGTACTTC. It specifies CSVERTGGNEQYF.

This clonotype has more than one count but fewer than ten. The chain links TRBV7-8 to TRBJ2-1, with D maybe TRBD2 (6 bases). This CDR3 spans 16 amino acids. Trimming stripped 2 bases from V and 1 base from J, with 12 bases between. In germline, CDR1 is SGHVS, CDR2 FQNEAQ. The CDR3 DNA reads as TGTGCCAGCAGCTTACTGCGGGGACGTTCCTACAATGAGCAGTTCTTC. It translates to CASSLLRGRSYNEQFF.

The genes are TRBV3-1 and TRBJ1-1; D unresolved. V was trimmed by 0 bases and J by 6 bases, leaving 11 bases between them. The CDR3 contains 14 residues. The germline V gene has CDR1 LGHDT and CDR2 YNNKEL (reference sequence). DNA of the CDR3: TGTGCCAGCAGCCAAGATGAAGTGGGGTCTGAAGCTTTCTTT. It translates to CASSQDEVGSEAFF.

This chain links TRBV20-1 with TRBJ2-7; TRBD1 matches 9 bases. This CDR3 is built from 12 residues. Losses at the gene ends were 5 bases for V and 3 bases for J; bases not matched to a gene: 2. CDR1 is DFQATT and CDR2 is SNEGSKA in the germline V gene (reference sequence). The CDR3 nucleotides read TGCAGTGCTTCGGGACAGGGCTACGAGCAGTACTTC. It translates to CSASGQGYEQYF.

This clonotype was detected a few times. The chain uses TRBV20-1 and TRBJ2-7, with no clear D. The V end was cut by 0 bases, the J end by 1 base, with 13 bases between. This CDR3 comprises 15 residues. Per the germline V gene, CDR1 is DFQATT and CDR2 is SNEGSKA (reference sequence). In nucleotides, the CDR3 is TGCAGTGCTAGAGATGCCCAGACGGAATCCTACGAGCAGTACTTC. Translated: CSARDAQTESYEQYF.

This sequence joins TRBV10-3 and TRBJ2-5; D is unclear. The CDR3 is 14 residues long. The germline CDR1 and CDR2 sequences are ENHRY and SYGVKD. The germline V and J ends were trimmed by 4 bases and 2 bases, with 11 bases remaining between them. CDR3 loop: CAISASRQQETQYF. The CDR3 region has the DNA TGTGCCATCAGTGCATCCCGGCAGCAAGAGACCCAGTACTTC.

This clonotype was observed at least ten times. V gene TRBV29-1 combines with J gene TRBJ2-1; possibly TRBD1 for D (6 bases). Germline CDR1 reads SQVTM; CDR2 reads ANQGSEA. The V gene lost 6 bases and the J gene lost 10 bases, with 19 bases spanning the gap. The CDR3 extends over 13 amino acids. In nucleotides, the CDR3 is TGCAGCGTCAGATACAGGGTGGACGGGGAGCAGTTCTTC. As protein: CSVRYRVDGEQFF.

This clonotype was observed a few times. This sequence joins TRBV10-3 and TRBJ1-2; maybe TRBD1 (5 bases). V gave up 3 bases and J gave up 2 bases, with 7 bases separating them. The CDR3 has 13 residues. Germline V gives CDR1 ENHRY, CDR2 SYGVKD. The CDR3 DNA reads as TGTGCCATCAGTGAAGGGGAGAACTATGGCTACACCTTC. Translating gives CAISEGENYGYTF.

There are a few counts of this clonotype. This chain joins TRBV3-1 and TRBJ2-1; 11 nucleotides line up with TRBD2. The V gene end was trimmed by 6 bases and the J gene end by 6 bases; junction bases not matched to a gene: 13. The CDR3 covers 17 residues. Germline CDR1 reads LGHDT; CDR2 reads YNNKEL (reference sequence). CDR3 protein: CASSSTSGGFTRNEQFF. The CDR3, as DNA: TGTGCCAGCAGTTCCACTAGCGGGGGCTTTACTCGCAATGAGCAGTTCTTC.

In its sample, this clonotype was seen many times. The rearrangement joins TRBV4-2 to TRBJ1-2; 8 bases are shared with TRBD1. The germline CDR1 and CDR2 sequences are LGHNA and YNFKEQ. CDR3 length: 16 amino acids. J was trimmed by 4 bases and V by 0 bases; bases with no gene match: 7. The DNA of the CDR3 is TGTGCCAGCAGCCAAGATCGGACAGGGACTTTCTATGGCTACACCTTC. This translates into CASSQDRTGTFYGYTF.

This rearrangement joins TRBV3-1 to TRBJ1-3; D uncertain. Between the trimmed V and J ends, which lost 1 base and 0 bases, there was a span of 7 bases. The CDR3 loop spans 15 amino acids. Looked up from germline, CDR1 is LGHDT and CDR2 is YNNKEL (reference sequence). CDR3 DNA: TGTGCCAGCAGCCAAGCGGCGATCTCTGGAAACACCATATATTTT. Translating it yields CASSQAAISGNTIYF.

This chain links TRBV7-3 with TRBJ2-3; D is possibly TRBD2 (6 bases). The germline V and J ends were trimmed by 3 bases and 4 bases, with 11 bases remaining between them. The CDR3 length is 14 residues. Per germline, CDR1 SGHTA and CDR2 FQGTGA. DNA of the CDR3: TGTGCCAGCAGCTTGATGACTAGGGCAGATACGCAGTATTTT. The encoded protein is CASSLMTRADTQYF.

V and J are TRBV30 and TRBJ1-2; D gene uncertain. Looked up from germline, CDR1 is GTSNPN and CDR2 is SVGIG (reference sequence). CDR3 length: 14 amino acids. V dropped 2 bases and J dropped 0 bases, with 10 bases sitting between them. DNA of the CDR3: TGTGCCTGGAGTCCTGGACCGGCTAACTATGGCTACACCTTC. This gives the protein CAWSPGPANYGYTF. Full variable domain (outside the CDR3, taken from reference TRBV30 and TRBJ1-2): SQTIHQWPATLVQPVGSPLSLECTVEGTSNPNLYWYRQAAGRGLQLLFYSVGIGQISSEVPQNLSASRPQDRQFILSSKKLLLSDSGFYLCAWSPGPANYGYTFGSGTRLTVV.

The chain recombines TRBV7-9 with TRBJ2-2; D unresolved. The V gene lost 6 bases and the J gene lost 4 bases, with 6 bases spanning the gap. This CDR3 contains 12 residues. CDR1 is SEHNR and CDR2 is FQNEAQ in the germline V gene (reference sequence). CDR3 bases: TGTGCCAGCAGTTTCGTCACCGGGGAGCTGTTTTTT. Encoded protein: CASSFVTGELFF.

V usage is TRBV9 and J usage is TRBJ1-1, with D perhaps TRBD1 (5 bases). This CDR3 region has 14 residues. The germline gives CDR1 SGDLS, CDR2 YYNGEE. V lost 0 bases, J lost 4 bases, and 10 bases lay in between. The CDR3 reads CASSVGQWGTEAFF. The CDR3 coding sequence is TGTGCCAGCAGCGTAGGACAGTGGGGCACTGAAGCTTTCTTT. Full variable domain (outside the CDR3, taken from reference TRBV9 and TRBJ1-1): DSGVTQTPKHLITATGQRVTLRCSPRSGDLSVYWYQQSLDQGLQFLIQYYNGEERAKGNILERFSAQQFPDLHSELNLSSLELGDSALYFCASSVGQWGTEAFFGQGTRLTVV.

The J gene is TRBJ2-1, the V gene TRBV9; the D is unclear. Trimming cost V 0 bases and J 4 bases, with 8 bases left between them. Germline CDR1 and CDR2: SGDLS and YYNGEE. The CDR3 sequence is 14 residues long. The CDR3 is CASSVDAIYNEQFF. The CDR3 nucleotides read TGTGCCAGCAGCGTAGACGCCATATACAATGAGCAGTTCTTC.

The chain combines TRBV4-2 with TRBJ2-2; perhaps D is TRBD1 or TRBD2 (6 bases each). The CDR3 runs to 19 residues. Trimming pared 1 base from V and 3 bases from J, leaving 21 bases between. Germline-derived CDR1 and CDR2 are LGHNA and YNFKEQ. As DNA, the CDR3 is TGTGCCAGCAGCCAAGTGGAGGGGTTTGCACAGGGATACACCGGGGAGCTGTTTTTT. This encodes CASSQVEGFAQGYTGELFF.

V gene TRBV12-3 or TRBV12-4 combines with J gene TRBJ1-3; TRBD1 might be the D (5 bases). The CDR3 extends over 16 amino acids. V was shortened by 7 bases and J by 0 bases, with 16 bases between the two germline ends. The CDR3 region has the DNA TGTGCCAGCAATCTTCCTGGGGACCTCTCTGGAAACACCATATATTTT. This translates into CASNLPGDLSGNTIYF.